This entry lists 2 T cell receptor beta chains sequenced from one sample in a study of tumor-infiltrating lymphocytes in primary liver carcinoma (dated by TCRdb to the late 2010s). This sample was sequenced with an Illumina HiSeq 2500. Using a constant-region primer and ProtoScript II reverse transcriptase, TCRbeta-specific cDNA was reverse-transcribed from around 500 ng total RNA. TCRbeta libraries were built with three nested multiplex PCR rounds, a slightly modified ARM-PCR procedure. The first two PCR rounds used multiplex TRBV1-TRBV30 forward primers with a Cbeta reverse primer, each for approximately 9 cycles. TCRdb passed the public sequencing reads through fastp at Q25 and MiXCR, retaining productive beta sequences. When rows share a CDR3 protein, they turn into one entry using the most common DNA and genes. The sample contains some 200,000 distinct CDR3 sequences, 65% of them found a single time. Jointly, the top ten make up approximately 6.5% of the sample.

Blood RNA was extracted from unsorted whole blood using TRIzol reagent, and germline DNA was obtained with the DNeasy Blood & Tissue kit. Sample: peripheral blood. The receptors come from a woman aged 60-75 years with primary liver carcinoma and hepatitis B virus infection.

To note about this clonotype: The germline gene is not matched at one end of the junction; a read error may be the cause. The chain joins TRBV11-2 to TRBJ2-5, with D perhaps matching TRBD2 (6 bases). The CDR3 totals 16 residues. The germline V gene has CDR1 SGHAT and CDR2 FQNNGV. The CDR3 DNA reads TGTGTCAGCAGCTTAGTGTCGGGAGCCCTACAAGAGACCCAGTACTTC. This gives the protein CVSSLVSGALQETQYF.

Many counts were recorded for this clonotype. The chain uses TRBV6-5 and TRBJ1-1, with 12 bases lining up with TRBD1. V lost 6 bases to trimming and J lost 1 base; unmatched junction nucleotides: 9. The CDR3 contains 17 residues. Germline-derived CDR1 and CDR2 are MNHEY and SVGAGI. The CDR3 reads CASRNQGQGARNTEAFF. The DNA for the CDR3 is TGTGCCAGCAGAAATCAGGGACAGGGGGCGCGGAACACTGAAGCTTTCTTT.